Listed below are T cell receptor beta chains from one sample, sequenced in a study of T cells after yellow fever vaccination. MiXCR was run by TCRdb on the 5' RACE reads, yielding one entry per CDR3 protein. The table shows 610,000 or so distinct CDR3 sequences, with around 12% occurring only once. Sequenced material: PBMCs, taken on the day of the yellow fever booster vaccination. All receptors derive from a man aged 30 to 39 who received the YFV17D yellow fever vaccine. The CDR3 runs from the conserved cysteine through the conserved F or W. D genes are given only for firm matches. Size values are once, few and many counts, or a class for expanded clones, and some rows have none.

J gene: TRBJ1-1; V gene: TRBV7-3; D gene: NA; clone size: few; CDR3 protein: CASSLGVGAITEAFF; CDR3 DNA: TGTGCCAGCAGCTTAGGTGTGGGGGCCATCACTGAAGCTTTCTTT
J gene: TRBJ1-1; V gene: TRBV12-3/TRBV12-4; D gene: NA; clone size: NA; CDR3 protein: CASRVQGNTEAFF; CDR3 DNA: TGTGCCAGCAGGGTTCAGGGGAACACTGAAGCTTTCTTT
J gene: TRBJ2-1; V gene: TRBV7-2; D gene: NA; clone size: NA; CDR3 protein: CASSVRDFGDEQFF; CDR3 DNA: TGTGCCAGCAGCGTCCGGGACTTCGGGGATGAGCAGTTCTTC
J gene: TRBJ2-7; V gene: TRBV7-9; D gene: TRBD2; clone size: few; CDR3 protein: CASSLDFSGSSYEQYF; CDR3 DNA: TGTGCCAGCAGCTTGGATTTTAGCGGGAGCTCCTACGAGCAGTACTTC
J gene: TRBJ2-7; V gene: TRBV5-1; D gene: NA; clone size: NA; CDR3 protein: CASSLQGGTSYEQYF; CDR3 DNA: TGCGCCAGCAGCCTACAGGGGGGGACCTCCTACGAGCAGTACTTC
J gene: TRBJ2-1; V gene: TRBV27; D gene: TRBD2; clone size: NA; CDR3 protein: CASSPGTSGKYNEQFF; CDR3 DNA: TGTGCCAGCAGTCCCGGGACTAGCGGGAAATACAATGAGCAGTTCTTC
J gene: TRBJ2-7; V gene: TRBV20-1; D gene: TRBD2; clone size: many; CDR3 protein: CSASAGAYEQYF; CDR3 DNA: TGCAGTGCTAGTGCGGGGGCCTACGAGCAGTACTTC
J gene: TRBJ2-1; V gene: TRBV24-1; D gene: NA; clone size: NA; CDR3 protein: CATSAGRGSSYNERFF; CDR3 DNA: TGTGCCACCAGTGCAGGCCGGGGAAGCTCCTACAATGAGCGGTTCTTC
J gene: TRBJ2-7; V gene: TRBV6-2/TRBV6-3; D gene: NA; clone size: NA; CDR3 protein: CASTPVAGTTYEQYF; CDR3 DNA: TGTGCCAGCACCCCCGTGGCAGGAACTACCTACGAGCAGTACTTC
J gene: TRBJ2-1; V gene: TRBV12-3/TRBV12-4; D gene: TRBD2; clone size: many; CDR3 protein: CASSLRTSGSDEQFF; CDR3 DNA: TGTGCCAGCAGTCTCCGGACTAGCGGGAGTGATGAGCAGTTCTTC
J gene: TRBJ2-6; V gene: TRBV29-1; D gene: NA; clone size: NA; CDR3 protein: CSVRSGANVLTF; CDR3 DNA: TGCAGCGTTAGATCTGGGGCCAACGTCCTGACTTTC
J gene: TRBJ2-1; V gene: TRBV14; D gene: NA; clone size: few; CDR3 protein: CASSPIGQEQFF; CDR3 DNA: TGTGCCAGCAGCCCCATAGGTCAGGAGCAGTTCTTC
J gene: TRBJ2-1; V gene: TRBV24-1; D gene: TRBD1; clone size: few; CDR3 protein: CATSDPAGGKQFF; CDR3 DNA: TGTGCCACCAGTGATCCCGCAGGGGGAAAGCAGTTCTTC
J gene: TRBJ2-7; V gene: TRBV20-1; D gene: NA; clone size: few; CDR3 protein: CSARDGDGDRYEQYF; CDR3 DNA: TGCAGTGCTAGAGATGGGGACGGGGATCGGTACGAGCAGTACTTC
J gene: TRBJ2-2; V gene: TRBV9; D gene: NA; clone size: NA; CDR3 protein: CASSVGRSNTGELFF; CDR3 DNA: TGTGCCAGCAGCGTCGGGCGGAGTAACACCGGGGAGCTGTTTTTT
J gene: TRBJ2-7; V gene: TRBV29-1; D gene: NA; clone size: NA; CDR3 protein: CSVNYVNLATYEQYF; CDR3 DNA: TGCAGCGTTAATTATGTGAATCTAGCCACCTACGAGCAGTACTTC
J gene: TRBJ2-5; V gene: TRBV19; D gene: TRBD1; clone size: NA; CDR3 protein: CASSIFGQGAVAKTQYF; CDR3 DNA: TGTGCCAGTAGTATATTTGGACAGGGGGCCGTGGCGAAGACCCAGTACTTC
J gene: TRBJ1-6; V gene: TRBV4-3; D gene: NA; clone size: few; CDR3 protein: CASSQATGPTALPLHF; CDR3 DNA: TGCGCCAGCAGCCAAGCAACCGGTCCGACAGCCCTACCCCTCCACTTT
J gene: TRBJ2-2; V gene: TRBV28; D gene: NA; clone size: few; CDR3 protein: CASSQPIRELFF; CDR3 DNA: TGTGCCAGCAGTCAGCCCATCCGGGAGCTGTTTTTT
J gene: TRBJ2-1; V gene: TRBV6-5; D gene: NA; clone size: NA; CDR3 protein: CASSQGPEQFF; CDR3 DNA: TGTGCCAGCAGTCAGGGACCTGAGCAGTTCTTC
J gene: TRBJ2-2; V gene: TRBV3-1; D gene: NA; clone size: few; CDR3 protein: CASSQDLRTKANTGELFF; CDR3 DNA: TGTGCCAGCAGCCAAGATCTCAGGACCAAGGCGAACACCGGGGAGCTGTTTTTT
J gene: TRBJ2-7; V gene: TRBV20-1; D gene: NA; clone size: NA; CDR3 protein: CSARDGEEQYF; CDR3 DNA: TGCAGTGCTAGAGATGGGGAAGAGCAGTACTTC
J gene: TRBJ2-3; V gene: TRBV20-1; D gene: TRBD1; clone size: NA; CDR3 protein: CSASSGTGPTDTQYF; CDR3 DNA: TGCAGTGCTAGTTCCGGGACAGGACCCACAGATACGCAGTATTTT
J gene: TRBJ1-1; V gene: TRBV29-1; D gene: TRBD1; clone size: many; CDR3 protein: CSAGQGAWTEAFF; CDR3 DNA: TGCAGCGCAGGACAGGGGGCTTGGACTGAAGCTTTCTTT
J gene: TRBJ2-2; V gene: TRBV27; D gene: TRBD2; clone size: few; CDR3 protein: CASRTEGRVNTGELFF; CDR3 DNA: TGTGCCAGCAGGACTGAGGGGAGGGTCAACACCGGGGAGCTGTTTTTT
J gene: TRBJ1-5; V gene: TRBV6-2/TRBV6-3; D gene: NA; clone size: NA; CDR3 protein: CASSYVSYQPQHF; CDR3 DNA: TGTGCCAGCAGTTACGTAAGCTATCAGCCCCAGCATTTT
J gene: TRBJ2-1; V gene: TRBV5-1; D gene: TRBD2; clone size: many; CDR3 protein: CASKGTSGRGEQFF; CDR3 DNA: TGCGCCAGCAAAGGGACTAGCGGGAGGGGTGAGCAGTTCTTC
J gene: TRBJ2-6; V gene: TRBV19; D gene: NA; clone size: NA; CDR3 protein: CASSITALSSGANVLTF; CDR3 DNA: TGTGCCAGTAGTATTACAGCGCTGAGCTCTGGGGCCAACGTCCTGACTTTC
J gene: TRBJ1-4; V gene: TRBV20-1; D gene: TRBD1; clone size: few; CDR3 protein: CSAVNRGSVEKLFF; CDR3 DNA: TGCAGTGCGGTTAACAGGGGGAGTGTGGAAAAACTGTTTTTT
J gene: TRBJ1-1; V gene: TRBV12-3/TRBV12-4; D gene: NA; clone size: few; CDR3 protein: CASSTTNTEAFF; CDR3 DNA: TGTGCCAGCAGTACAACGAACACTGAAGCTTTCTTT
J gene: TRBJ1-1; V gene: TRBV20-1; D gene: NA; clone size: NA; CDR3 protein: CSARVKGGWAFF; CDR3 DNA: TGCAGTGCTAGAGTTAAGGGGGGCTGGGCTTTCTTT
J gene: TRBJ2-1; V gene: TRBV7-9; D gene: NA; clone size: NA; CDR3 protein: CASSLLLHNEQFF; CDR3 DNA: TGTGCCAGCAGCTTATTGCTGCACAATGAGCAGTTCTTC
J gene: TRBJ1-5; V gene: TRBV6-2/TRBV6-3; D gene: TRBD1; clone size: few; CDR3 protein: CASRSTGAGQPQHF; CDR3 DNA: TGTGCCAGCAGATCGACAGGGGCTGGGCAGCCCCAGCATTTT
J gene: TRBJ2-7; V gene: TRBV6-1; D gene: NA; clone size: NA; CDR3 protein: CASTPSGESSYEQYF; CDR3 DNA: TGTGCCAGCACTCCCTCGGGCGAGAGCTCCTACGAGCAGTACTTC
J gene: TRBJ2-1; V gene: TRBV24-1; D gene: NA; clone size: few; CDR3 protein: CATSRGDEQFF; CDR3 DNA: TGTGCCACCAGCAGAGGCGATGAGCAGTTCTTC
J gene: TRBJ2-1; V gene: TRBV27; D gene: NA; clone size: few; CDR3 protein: CASRDGVSVDLYNEQFF; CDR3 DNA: TGTGCCAGCAGGGACGGAGTTTCTGTGGATCTTTACAATGAGCAGTTCTTC
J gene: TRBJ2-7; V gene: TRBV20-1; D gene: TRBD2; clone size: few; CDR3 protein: CSARLISSGRYEQYF; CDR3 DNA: TGCAGTGCTAGACTTATATCTAGCGGCAGATACGAGCAGTACTTC
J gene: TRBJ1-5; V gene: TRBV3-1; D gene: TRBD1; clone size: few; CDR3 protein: CASSTTGQGNQPQHF; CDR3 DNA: TGTGCCAGCAGTACAACGGGACAGGGCAATCAGCCCCAGCATTTT
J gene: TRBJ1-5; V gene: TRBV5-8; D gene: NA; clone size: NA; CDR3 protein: CASSPRVQGAPQHF; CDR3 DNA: TGTGCCAGCAGCCCCCGGGTCCAAGGAGCGCCCCAGCATTTT
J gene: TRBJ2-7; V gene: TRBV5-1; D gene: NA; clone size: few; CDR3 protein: CASSPRDKTYEQYF; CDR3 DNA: TGCGCCAGCAGCCCACGGGACAAAACCTACGAGCAGTACTTC
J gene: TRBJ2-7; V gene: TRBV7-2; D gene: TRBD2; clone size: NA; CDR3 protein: CASSLFSGSENEQYF; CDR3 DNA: TGTGCCAGCAGCCTTTTTAGCGGGAGTGAGAACGAGCAGTACTTC
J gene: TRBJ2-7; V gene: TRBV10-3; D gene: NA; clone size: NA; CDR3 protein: CATGGLEQYF; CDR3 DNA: TGTGCCACCGGGGGGCTGGAGCAGTACTTC
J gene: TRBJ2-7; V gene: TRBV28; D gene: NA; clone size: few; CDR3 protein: CASSSMDSSLEQYF; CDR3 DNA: TGTGCCAGCAGTTCGATGGACAGCAGTCTCGAGCAGTACTTC
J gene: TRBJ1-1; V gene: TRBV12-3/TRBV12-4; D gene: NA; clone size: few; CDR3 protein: CASGGMNTEAFF; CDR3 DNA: TGTGCCAGCGGCGGAATGAACACTGAAGCTTTCTTT
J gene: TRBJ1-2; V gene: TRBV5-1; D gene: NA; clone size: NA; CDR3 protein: CASSMDPGQFSGYTF; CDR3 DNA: TGCGCCAGCAGCATGGACCCAGGGCAGTTTAGTGGCTACACCTTC
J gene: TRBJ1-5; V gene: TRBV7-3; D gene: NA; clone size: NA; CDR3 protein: CASTRNQPQHF; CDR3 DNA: TGTGCCAGCACCAGGAATCAGCCCCAGCATTTT
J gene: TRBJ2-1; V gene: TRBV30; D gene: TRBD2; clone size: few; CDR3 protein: CAWSNQLTSGIPHEQFF; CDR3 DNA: TGTGCCTGGAGTAACCAACTTACTAGCGGGATCCCCCATGAGCAGTTCTTC
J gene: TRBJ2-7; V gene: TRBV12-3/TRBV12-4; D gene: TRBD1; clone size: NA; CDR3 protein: CASRPGQGPYEQYF; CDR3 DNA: TGTGCCAGCAGGCCGGGACAGGGTCCCTACGAGCAGTACTTC
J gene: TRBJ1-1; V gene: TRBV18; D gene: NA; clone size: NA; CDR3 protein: CASSLLEANTEAFF; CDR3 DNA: TGTGCCAGCTCACTACTAGAGGCGAACACTGAAGCTTTCTTT
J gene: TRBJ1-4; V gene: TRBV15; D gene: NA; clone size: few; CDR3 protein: CATSRDPYANEKLFF; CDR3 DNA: TGTGCCACCAGCAGAGACCCGTATGCTAATGAAAAACTGTTTTTT